This T cell receptor beta chain was obtained from a study of blood T cell repertoires in COVID-19. The method was immunoSEQ multiplex PCR; TCRdb's version includes in-frame clones alone and lacks a portion of them. The sample contains 150,000 to 200,000 clones, about 86% of which appear only once. The CDR3 runs to 13 residues. V shed 8 bases, J shed 5 bases, and the junction held 8 bases outside the gene matches. Germline CDR1 LGHNT, CDR2 FRNRAP. This clone is categorized as medium-sized. The genes are TRBV12-5 and TRBJ2-7; 8 bases map to TRBD1. The sequence came from a man aged 50-59 years with active or convalescent COVID-19. The sequenced material came from peripheral blood. CDR3 bases: TGTGCTAGTCAGCTGGCAGGGGGCGACGAGCAGTACTTC. Amino acids: CASQLAGGDEQYF.